This T cell receptor (beta chain) is drawn from a study of PD-L1 blockade in urothelial cancer. Study-wide context: Patients previously received 0 to 3 chemotherapy regimens. Blood was subjected to analysis at 3 weeks (second dose) and 6 weeks following treatment start.

TCRdb's copy holds only in-frame clones and misses some; the assay was immunoSEQ multiplex PCR. The sample has about 33,000 clones, 84% seen once. Regarding time point: pretreatment peripheral blood. V lost 4 bases to trimming and J lost 2 bases; unmatched junction nucleotides: 4. CDR1 is SGHDN, CDR2 FVKESK, per germline. This CDR3 has 15 residues. The rearrangement links TRBV14 to TRBJ2-3; 9 bases are a match to TRBD2. The source is a man aged 55 to 69 with urothelial cancer. The source was PBMCs, collected around atezolizumab (anti-PD-L1) treatment. This CDR3 reads CASSLGTSLTDTQYF. The CDR3 nucleotides read TGTGCCAGCAGCCTTGGGACTAGCCTCACAGATACGCAGTATTTT.